The source of this TCR beta chain is a study of blood T cell repertoires in COVID-19. Across the study: Sources were T cells, B-cell-depleted T cells, or PBMCs; the material itself was cDNA or gDNA.

Germline CDR1 reads SGHDT; CDR2 reads YYEEEE. The CDR3 is 15 residues long. V was clipped by 3 bases and J by 0 bases, with 10 bases between them. How the authors handled the data: Reference gene primer amplification gave nucleated cell count estimates. The table came from immunoSEQ multiplex PCR; TCRdb's copy has only in-frame clones and leaves some out. V, J and clone size were drawn from that table, and D and trimming were deduced from the DNA. The sample has roughly 200,000 clones, about 86% seen once. The chain uses TRBV5-6 and TRBJ1-3; the D gene is possibly TRBD1 (6 bases). This receptor was taken from a middle-aged man with active or convalescent COVID-19. The sample consisted of peripheral blood. The CDR3, as DNA: TGTGCCAGCAGCTCCGTGGACAGCTCTGGAAACACCATATATTTT. This sequence encodes CASSSVDSSGNTIYF. Drawing the rest from reference TRBV5-6 and TRBJ1-3, the complete variable domain is DAGVTQSPTHLIKTRGQQVTLRCSPKSGHDTVSWYQQALGQGPQFIFQYYEEEERQRGNFPDRFSGHQFPNYSSELNVNALLLGDSALYLCASSSVDSSGNTIYFGEGSWLTVV.